This entry lists 29 T cell receptor beta chains sequenced from one sample in a study of tumor-infiltrating lymphocytes in primary liver carcinoma. A constant-region primer primed TCR beta cDNA synthesis from 400 to 600 ng of total RNA. Libraries for TCR beta were built through three nested multiplex PCR rounds, which together made up a slightly modified ARM-PCR procedure. Researchers ran the first two PCR rounds for 9 to 10 cycles each with TRBV1-TRBV30 forward primers and a C-beta reverse primer. TCRdb recomputed calls from the multiplex PCR reads with MiXCR, one row per CDR3 protein. The table has 90,000 to 150,000 distinct CDR3 sequences, about two thirds seen once. Unsorted bulk tissue, roughly 20-33 mg of it, served as the source for co-extraction of RNA and DNA. Source material: tumor-adjacent normal liver tissue. The receptors shown here come from a woman aged 55 to 70 with primary liver carcinoma and hepatitis B virus infection.

In the case of this clonotype: At one boundary the junction diverges from the germline segment, which might be a read error. The chain has TRBV7-8 and TRBJ2-5; perhaps TRBD1 as D (5 bases). The CDR3 loop spans 13 amino acids. Germline loops: CDR1 SGHVS, CDR2 FQNEAQ. CDR3 region: CASSSQGLETQHF. The DNA of the CDR3 is TGTGCCAGCAGCTCTCAGGGTCTGGAGACCCAGCACTTC.

Notes on this clonotype: The germline gene is not matched at one end of the junction; a read error may be the cause. The chain uses TRBV5-1 and TRBJ1-1, with D unclear. CDR1 is SGHRS and CDR2 is YFSETQ in the germline V gene. This CDR3 contains 15 residues. The chain's CDR3 is CANSLGGIMNTEAFF. CDR3 in DNA: TGCGCCAACAGCTTGGGAGGGATCATGAACACTGAAGCTTTCTTT.

The chain carries TRBV28 and TRBJ2-3; D tentatively reads TRBD1 or TRBD2 (6 bases each). Germline CDR1 MDHEN, CDR2 SYDVKM. The length of the CDR3 is 15 residues. V was trimmed by 7 bases and J by 4 bases, leaving 18 bases between them. The CDR3 sequence is CASTPARGLADTQYF. DNA of the CDR3: TGTGCCAGCACGCCCGCCAGGGGACTTGCAGATACGCAGTATTTT.

The chain links TRBV28 to TRBJ2-7, with TRBD2 matching 13 bases. CDR1 MDHEN and CDR2 SYDVKM come from the germline V gene. V was clipped by 7 bases and J by 2 bases; unmatched bases: 14. The CDR3 is made up of 18 amino acids. The CDR3 coding sequence is TGTGCCAGCACTCCCGGGAGACTAGCGGGAGGATCGGCCTACGAGCAGTACTTC. Translation: CASTPGRLAGGSAYEQYF.

A remark on this clonotype: A read error may account for a junction end that differs from germline. The gene calls are TRBV11-3 and TRBJ2-3, with D possibly being TRBD2 (6 bases). This CDR3 is 15 amino acids long. The germline gives CDR1 SGHNT, CDR2 YENEEA. Written as DNA, the CDR3 is TGTGTCAGCAGCCCTAACAGCGGGCACACAGATACGTGGTATTTT. This gives the protein CVSSPNSGHTDTWYF.

This clonotype was observed at least ten times. The genes are TRBV28 and TRBJ1-6; TRBD1 matches at 7 bases. Losses at the gene ends were 5 bases for V and 5 bases for J; bases not matched to a gene: 6. Germline values: CDR1 MDHEN, CDR2 SYDVKM. There are 15 residues in the CDR3. CDR3 residues: CASSPGTADNSPLHF. The CDR3 DNA reads TGTGCCAGCAGTCCCGGGACAGCTGATAATTCACCCCTCCACTTT.

There are a few counts of this clonotype. The chain is built from TRBV7-9 and TRBJ2-1; 8 bases align to TRBD2. Germline CDR1 SEHNR, CDR2 FQNEAQ (reference sequence). The CDR3 is 14 amino acids. The V segment lost 7 bases and the J segment 7 bases; nucleotides outside the gene matches: 9. In DNA form, the CDR3 reads TGTGCCAGCACCACCTGGGCTAGCGGGAATGAGCAGTTCTTC. It specifies CASTTWASGNEQFF.

Concerning this clonotype itself: A read error may account for a junction end that differs from germline. This chain uses TRBV7-8 with TRBJ2-7; D is uncertain. Germline CDR1 SGHVS, CDR2 FQNEAQ. This CDR3 region has 13 residues. The CDR3 sequence is CASSGKSSYEQYF. The CDR3 DNA reads as TGTGCCAGCAGCGGCAAAAGCTCCTACGAACAGTACTTC.

This clonotype was picked up a small number of times. A clone one base away is much larger, so this may be a read error. The chain recombines TRBV10-3 with TRBJ2-1; TRBD2 matches at 10 bases. Germline lookup yields CDR1 ENHRY and CDR2 SYGVKD. The CDR3 is 17 residues long. The CDR3 here is CVITGGLADHSYNEQFF. The CDR3 region has the DNA TGTGTCATCACCGGAGGACTAGCGGACCACTCCTACAATGAGCAGTTCTTC.

Regarding this clonotype: The germline gene is not matched at one end of the junction; a read error may be the cause. The J gene is TRBJ2-1, the V gene TRBV11-2; 7 nucleotides align to TRBD2. This CDR3 is 17 amino acids long. The germline V gene has CDR1 SGHAT and CDR2 FQNNGV. The CDR3 DNA follows: TGTGCCAGCAGCCCCGCTCTAGGACTAGTGGGAGATAATGAGCAGTTATTC. Its translation is CASSPALGLVGDNEQLF.

This clonotype was found a few times. The chain recombines TRBV2 with TRBJ2-1; 8 bases agree with TRBD1. The V and J ends lost 4 bases and 1 base, in that order; junction bases with no gene match: 0. Germline lookup yields CDR1 SNHLY and CDR2 FYNNEI. This CDR3 is built from 14 residues. CDR3 amino acids: CASSGQGSYNEQFF. The CDR3, as DNA: TGTGCCAGCAGTGGACAGGGGTCCTACAATGAGCAGTTCTTC. The full variable domain, its missing parts supplied by reference TRBV2 and TRBJ2-1, is EPEVTQTPSHQVTQMGQEVILRCVPISNHLYFYWYRQILGQKVEFLVSFYNNEISEKSEIFDDQFSVERPDGSNFTLKIRSTKLEDSAMYFCASSGQGSYNEQFFGPGTRLTVL.

Note on this clonotype: The junction shows a germline mismatch at one end, possibly a read error. This chain uses TRBV12-3 or TRBV12-4 with TRBJ1-5; D gene unclear. This CDR3 spans 12 amino acids. The CDR3 DNA sequence: TGTGTCAGCAGTTTTGGGGATAAGCCCCAGCATTTT. It codes for CVSSFGDKPQHF.

This clonotype has only one observation. The junction departs from the called germline gene at one end, perhaps through a read error. This sequence joins TRBV5-1 and TRBJ1-1; 7 bases align to TRBD1. The CDR3 is 14 residues long. Looked up from germline, CDR1 is SGHRS and CDR2 is YFSETQ. The CDR3 nucleotides are TGCACCAGCAGCTCAGCAGGGGGATACACTGAAGCTTTCTTT. Its translation is CTSSSAGGYTEAFF.

This clonotype appeared once. This chain connects TRBV12-3 or TRBV12-4 to TRBJ1-1; weak D call: TRBD1 (5 bases). Between the trimmed V and J ends, which lost 5 bases and 6 bases, there was a span of 16 bases. The CDR3 has 14 residues. CDR3 protein: CASSLQQGRPEAFF. CDR3 DNA sequence: TGTGCCAGCAGTCTCCAGCAGGGACGGCCTGAAGCTTTCTTT.

This clonotype was observed a handful of times. Being one base from a much bigger clone, this may be a read error. The chain uses TRBV12-3 or TRBV12-4 and TRBJ2-2, with D hard to call. This CDR3 is 14 amino acids long. The CDR3 DNA follows: TGTGCCGGCAGAAAGCGACAGAACACCGGGGAGCTGTTTTTT. This sequence encodes CAGRKRQNTGELFF.

A few counts support this clonotype. Lacking the conserved final phenylalanine or tryptophan, this CDR3 likely reflects a read error. The chain is built from TRBV11-2 and TRBJ1-4; 7 bases align to TRBD1. The CDR3 has 19 residues. Germline lookup yields CDR1 SGHAT and CDR2 FQNNGV. The CDR3 DNA reads TGTGCCAGCAGCCTAGATCCCGCAGACAGGGATCCGTCTAATGAAGAACTGTTTCTT. It yields the protein CASSLDPADRDPSNEELFL.

With regard to this clonotype: Likely a read error: the CDR3 ends without its conserved phenylalanine or tryptophan. The rearrangement uses TRBV25-1 and TRBJ1-1, with TRBD1 as a possible D gene (5 bases). The CDR3 has 14 residues. Trimming cost V 6 bases and J 0 bases, with 11 bases left between them. The germline V gene has CDR1 MGHDK and CDR2 SYGVNS. The CDR3 sequence is CASSHQGLNTEAFS. CDR3 DNA sequence: TGTGCCAGCAGCCACCAGGGCTTGAACACTGAAGCTTTCTCT.

As concerns this clonotype: Mismatch with germline at one junction end may stem from a read error. The chain uses TRBV19 and TRBJ2-1; the D gene is possibly TRBD2 (6 bases). The CDR3 spans 15 residues. In germline, CDR1 is LNHDA, CDR2 SQIVND (reference sequence). CDR3 sequence: CASSSSGSSFNEQFF. The DNA of the CDR3 is TGTGCCAGTAGTAGTAGCGGAAGCTCCTTCAATGAGCAGTTCTTC.

For this clonotype: This may be a read error: a much more frequent sequence differs by one nucleotide. This chain connects TRBV5-1 to TRBJ2-7; D unclear. The germline gives CDR1 SGHRS, CDR2 YFSETQ. Trimming cost V 2 bases and J 6 bases, with 12 bases left between them. This CDR3 is built from 13 residues. The CDR3 is CASSFNQEREQYF. The DNA of the CDR3 is TGCGCCAGCAGCTTCAATCAGGAGCGCGAGCAGTACTTC.

On this clonotype: It may be a read error: a sequence one base away is much more abundant. The chain recombines TRBV5-1 with TRBJ2-2, with 12 bases matching TRBD1. Germline loops: CDR1 SGHRS, CDR2 YFSETQ. The CDR3 sequence is 18 residues long. After removal of 4 bases from V and 6 bases from J, the junction contained 13 bases not matched to a gene. CDR3 loop: CASSPTDSGTGGAGELFF. The DNA for the CDR3 is TGCGCCAGCAGCCCGACTGACTCGGGGACAGGGGGCGCCGGGGAGCTGTTTTTT.

A remark on this clonotype: One junction end disagrees with the germline gene, perhaps due to a read error. This chain connects TRBV12-3 or TRBV12-4 to TRBJ2-1; D may be TRBD2 (6 bases). This CDR3 spans 15 amino acids. Here the CDR3 DNA reads TGTCCCAGCACCCGAGCCCGGGGGTACTACAATGAGCAGTTCTTC. Translation: CPSTRARGYYNEQFF.

Details on this clonotype: A much larger clone differs from this one at a single base, so this may be a read error. The chain carries TRBV14 and TRBJ1-1, with D possibly being TRBD1 (6 bases). Germline V gene sequence: CDR1 SGHDN, CDR2 FVKESK. The CDR3 is made up of 13 amino acids. CDR3 region: CANSRQVATEAFF. The CDR3 DNA is TGTGCCAACAGCCGACAGGTTGCCACTGAAGCTTTCTTT.

The V and J genes are TRBV20-1 and TRBJ2-7; 8 nucleotides align to TRBD2. Losses at the gene ends were 4 bases for V and 5 bases for J; bases not matched to a gene: 7. The V gene's germline CDR1 is DFQATT and CDR2 SNEGSKA (reference sequence). The CDR3 length is 13 residues. The chain's CDR3 is CSAKLGLADEQYF. The CDR3 nucleotides read TGCAGTGCTAAACTCGGACTAGCAGACGAGCAGTACTTC.

This clonotype was detected many times. The CDR3 DNA follows: TGTGCCAGCAGTTTATGGGGTGCCGGGCCGTCGAGACAGCCCCAGCATTTT. This gives the protein CASSLWGAGPSRQPQHF. V gene TRBV28 combines with J gene TRBJ1-5; no clear D gene. From germline, CDR1 is MDHEN and CDR2 SYDVKM. The CDR3 is 17 amino acids. Trimming removed 0 bases at V and 7 bases at J, with 19 bases between.

The chain is built from TRBV29-1 and TRBJ2-3, with D tentatively TRBD1 or TRBD2 (6 bases each). Germline CDR1 SQVTM, CDR2 ANQGSEA. The CDR3 consists of 20 residues. V shed 3 bases and J shed 3 bases, with 31 bases lying between them. The CDR3 here is CSVEGGNPSHSDDSTDTQYF. DNA of the CDR3: TGCAGCGTTGAGGGGGGCAACCCGAGCCATAGTGATGATAGTACAGATACGCAGTATTTT.

This clonotype has more than one count but fewer than ten. This is likely a read error, given that the CDR3 carries no conserved phenylalanine or tryptophan at its end. V and J are TRBV7-9 and TRBJ2-7, with 13 bases matching TRBD2. Trimming cost V 4 bases and J 5 bases; bases outside gene matches: 11. The length of the CDR3 is 17 residues. Germline CDR1 is SEHNR and CDR2 is FQNEAQ (reference sequence). The CDR3 nucleotides read TGTGCCAGCAGCTCGAACCGCAGACTAGCGGGAGGCCACGAGCAGTACTTA. Translation gives CASSSNRRLAGGHEQYL.

The table lists this clonotype with a few counts. V gene TRBV25-1 combines with J gene TRBJ1-6; TRBD1 matches 8 bases. V trimming: 1 base; J trimming: 6 bases; junction bases outside the gene matches: 2. The CDR3 contains 15 residues. CDR1 MGHDK and CDR2 SYGVNS come from the germline V gene. CDR3 protein: CASSESDRGNSPLHF. The DNA for the CDR3 is TGTGCCAGCAGTGAATCTGACAGGGGTAATTCACCCCTCCACTTT.

DNA for the CDR3: TGTGCCAGGAGTCCATTATCCGGTAGCGCCGGGGAGCTGTTTTTT. The encoded protein is CARSPLSGSAGELFF. The rearrangement links TRBV28 to TRBJ2-2; D might be TRBD2 (5 bases). Trimming removed 9 bases from V and 6 bases from J, with 20 bases in between. The CDR3 runs to 15 residues. Germline V gene lookup returns CDR1 MDHEN and CDR2 SYDVKM. Full variable domain (missing parts from reference TRBV28 and TRBJ2-2): DVKVTQSSRYLVKRTGEKVFLECVQDMDHENMFWYRQDPGLGLRLIYFSYDVKMKEKGDIPEGYSVSREKKERFSLILESASTNQTSMYLCARSPLSGSAGELFFGEGSRLTVL.

Concerning this clonotype itself: An end of the junction does not agree with germline; a read error may underlie this. This chain joins TRBV11-1 and TRBJ2-5; D may be TRBD2 (5 bases). The CDR3 runs 16 residues. Germline loops: CDR1 SGHAT, CDR2 FQDESV (reference sequence). The CDR3 region has the DNA TGTGCCAGCAACTTAGGGTTGGACGCCTCACTAGAGGCCCAGTACTTC. As protein: CASNLGLDASLEAQYF.